This T cell receptor (beta chain) appears in the sequencing data of a study of radiotherapy plus CTLA-4 blockade in lung cancer. The wider study: Patients showed objective responses in 18% of cases and disease control in more than 25%.

Treatment of patients with chemo-refractory metastatic non-small-cell lung cancer consisted of focal radiation plus CTLA-4 blockade with ipilimumab. Study-wide points: Reports state that early shifts in blood T cell clones, with interferon-beta, best predicted response. Radiotherapy plus ipilimumab was followed by expansion in blood of tumor-derived TCR clones.

The CDR3 is 15 amino acids. Germline values: CDR1 MGHDK, CDR2 SYGVNS. V shed 3 bases, J shed 7 bases, and the junction held 7 bases outside the gene matches. Assay used: immunoSEQ multiplex PCR; TCRdb lists only in-frame clones, some missing. The table shows fewer than 55,000 clones, with roughly 85% occurring only once. Note on this clone: What it binds is unknown.

This sample comprised peripheral blood, obtained from a patient treated with radiotherapy plus ipilimumab. The chain links TRBV25-1 to TRBJ1-4, with 8 bases aligning to TRBD1. The sequence was collected from a human donor with non-small cell lung cancer whose response to radiotherapy plus ipilimumab could not be evaluated. The CDR3: CASSDLQGDAEKLFF. In nucleotides, the CDR3 is TGTGCCAGCAGTGACTTACAGGGGGACGCTGAAAAACTGTTTTTT.